This T cell receptor (beta chain) appears in the sequencing data of a study of T-cell memory formation after mild COVID-19. This CDR3 is 15 amino acids long. CDR1 and CDR2 (germline): SGDLS, YYNGEE. V gave up 0 bases and J gave up 6 bases; unmatched junction bases: 2. TCRdb reanalysed the 5' RACE reads using MiXCR and keeps one entry per CDR3 protein. This sample carries over 70,000 distinct CDR3 sequences, 10% to 15% of them seen once, and the ten largest clones take around 27%. This rearrangement joins TRBV9 to TRBJ2-1; 11 bases are shared with TRBD2. The source is an adult woman who had mild COVID-19 (a few samples of this study predate the infection). Cell type and time point are not known. Input material: PBMCs or a T cell subset sorted from them (not recorded which). The CDR3 nucleotides are TGTGCCAGCAGCGTAGGAGGGACTAGCGGCAATGAGCAGTTCTTC. The encoded protein is CASSVGGTSGNEQFF.